This TCR beta chain appears in the sequencing data of a study of chemoradiotherapy in HPV16-positive cancers. The overall study: Candidate HPV-specific clones and shared TCR motifs came from a couple of HPV16-positive patients. The study's findings and limits: HPV-responsive T-cell expansion during chemoradiotherapy was linked to improved recurrence-free survival in HPV16-positive patients. Candidate HPV-specific clones and E7-related TCR motifs grew in tumor during treatment.

The CDR3 runs 13 residues. Germline V CDR1 and CDR2: LNHNV, YYDKDF (reference sequence). Trimming took off 6 bases at V and 6 bases at J, with 15 bases between the two ends. Comments on this clone: Its target is unknown.

The data were produced by immunoSEQ multiplex PCR, yet TCRdb's version contains in-frame clones alone and is incomplete. The sample comprises roughly 4,500 clones, about four fifths of which are singletons, and around 18% rests with the top ten. The sample was tumor tissue, taken from a patient who underwent chemoradiotherapy. The chain carries TRBV15 and TRBJ2-7, with D tentatively TRBD1 (5 bases). The sequence was obtained from a human donor with HPV-associated anogenital cancer. Written as DNA, the CDR3 is TGTGCCACCAGGCTCCAGGGTAGGGCCGAGCAGTACTTC. Amino acid sequence: CATRLQGRAEQYF.